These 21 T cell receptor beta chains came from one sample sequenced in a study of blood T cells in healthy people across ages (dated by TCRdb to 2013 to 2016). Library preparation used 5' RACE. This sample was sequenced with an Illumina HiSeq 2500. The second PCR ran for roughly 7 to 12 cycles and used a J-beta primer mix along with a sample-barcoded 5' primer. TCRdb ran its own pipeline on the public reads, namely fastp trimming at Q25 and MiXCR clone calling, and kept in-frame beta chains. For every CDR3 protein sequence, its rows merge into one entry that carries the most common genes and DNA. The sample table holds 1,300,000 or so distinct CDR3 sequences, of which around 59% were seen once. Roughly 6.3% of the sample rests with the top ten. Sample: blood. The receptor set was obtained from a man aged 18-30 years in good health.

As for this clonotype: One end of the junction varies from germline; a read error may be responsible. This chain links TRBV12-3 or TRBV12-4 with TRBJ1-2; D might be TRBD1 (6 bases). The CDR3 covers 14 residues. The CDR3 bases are TGTGTCAGCAGCCCAGGGGCTACTCACTATGGCTACACCTTC. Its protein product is CVSSPGATHYGYTF.

Here the CDR3 reads CASSTPGHSYEQYF. The DNA of the CDR3 is TGTGCCAGCAGTACCCCGGGACACTCCTACGAGCAGTACTTC. The V and J genes are TRBV6-6 and TRBJ2-7, with D possibly being TRBD1 (6 bases). CDR1 and CDR2 (germline): MNHNY, SVGAGI (reference sequence). V was cut by 5 bases and J by 0 bases, with 11 bases left in between. This CDR3 comprises 14 residues.

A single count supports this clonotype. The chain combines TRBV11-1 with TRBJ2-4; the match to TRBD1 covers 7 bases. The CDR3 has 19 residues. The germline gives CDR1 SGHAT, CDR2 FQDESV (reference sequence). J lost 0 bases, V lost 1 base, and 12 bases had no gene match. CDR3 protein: CASSLGFGQGVGAKNIQYF. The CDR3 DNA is TGTGCCAGCAGCTTAGGGTTCGGGCAGGGGGTCGGAGCCAAAAACATTCAGTACTTC. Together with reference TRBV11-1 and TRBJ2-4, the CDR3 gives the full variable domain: EAEVAQSPRYKITEKSQAVAFWCDPISGHATLYWYRQILGQGPELLVQFQDESVVDDSQLPKDRFSAERLKGVDSTLKIQPAELGDSAMYLCASSLGFGQGVGAKNIQYFGAGTRLSVL.

CDR3 nucleotides: TGTGCCAGCAGACAGGGGCGGGAGCAGTACTTC. Translating gives CASRQGREQYF. The chain has TRBV7-9 and TRBJ2-7; 7 bases fit TRBD1. With 6 bases clipped from V and 7 bases from J, the junction kept 3 bases outside the gene matches. From germline, CDR1 is SEHNR and CDR2 FQNEAQ (reference sequence). The CDR3 is made up of 11 amino acids.

The CDR3 nucleotides read TGCAGCGCCCAATCTAGCGACACAGATACGCAGTATTTT. This translates into CSAQSSDTDTQYF. The V call is TRBV20-1, the J call TRBJ2-3, with D perhaps matching TRBD2 (6 bases). The CDR3 spans 13 residues. CDR1 is DFQATT and CDR2 is SNEGSKA in the germline V gene (reference sequence).

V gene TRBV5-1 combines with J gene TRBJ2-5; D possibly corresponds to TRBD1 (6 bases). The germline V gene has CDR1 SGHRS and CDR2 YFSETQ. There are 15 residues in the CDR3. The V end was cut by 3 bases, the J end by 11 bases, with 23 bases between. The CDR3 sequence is CASSYFGTLNNEQYF. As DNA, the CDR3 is TGCGCCAGCAGCTATTTCGGGACATTAAACAATGAGCAGTACTTC.

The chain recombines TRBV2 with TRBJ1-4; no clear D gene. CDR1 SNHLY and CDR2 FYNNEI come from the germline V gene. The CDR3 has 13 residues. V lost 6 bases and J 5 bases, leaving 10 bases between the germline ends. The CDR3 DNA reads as TGTGCCAGCAGGGATGTACCGAATGAAAAACTGTTTTTT. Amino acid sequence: CASRDVPNEKLFF. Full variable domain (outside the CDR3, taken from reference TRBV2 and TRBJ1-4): EPEVTQTPSHQVTQMGQEVILRCVPISNHLYFYWYRQILGQKVEFLVSFYNNEISEKSEIFDDQFSVERPDGSNFTLKIRSTKLEDSAMYFCASRDVPNEKLFFGSGTQLSVL.

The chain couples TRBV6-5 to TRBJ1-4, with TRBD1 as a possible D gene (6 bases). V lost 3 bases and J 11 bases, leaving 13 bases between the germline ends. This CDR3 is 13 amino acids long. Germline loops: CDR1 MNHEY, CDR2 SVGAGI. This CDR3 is CASSYRDKLKLFF. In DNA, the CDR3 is TGTGCCAGCAGTTATCGGGACAAACTCAAACTGTTTTTT.

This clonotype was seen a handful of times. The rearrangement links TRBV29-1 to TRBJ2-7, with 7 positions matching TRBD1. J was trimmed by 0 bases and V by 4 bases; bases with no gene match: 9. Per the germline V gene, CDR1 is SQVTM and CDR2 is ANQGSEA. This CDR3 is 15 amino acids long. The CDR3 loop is CSVVGQAGPSYEQYF. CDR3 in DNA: TGCAGCGTTGTAGGACAGGCCGGACCCTCCTACGAGCAGTACTTC.

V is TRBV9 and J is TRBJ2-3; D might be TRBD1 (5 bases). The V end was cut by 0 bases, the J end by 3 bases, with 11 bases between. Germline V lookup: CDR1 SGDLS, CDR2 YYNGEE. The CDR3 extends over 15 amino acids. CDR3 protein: CASSVVGRVTDTQYF. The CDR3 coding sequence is TGTGCCAGCAGCGTAGTTGGCAGGGTTACAGATACGCAGTATTTT.

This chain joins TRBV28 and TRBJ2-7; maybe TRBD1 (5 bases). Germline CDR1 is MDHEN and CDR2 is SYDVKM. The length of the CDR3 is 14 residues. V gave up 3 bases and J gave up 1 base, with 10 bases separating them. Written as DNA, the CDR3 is TGTGCCAGCAGTTTCACCGACAGTTCCTACGAGCAGTACTTC. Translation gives CASSFTDSSYEQYF.

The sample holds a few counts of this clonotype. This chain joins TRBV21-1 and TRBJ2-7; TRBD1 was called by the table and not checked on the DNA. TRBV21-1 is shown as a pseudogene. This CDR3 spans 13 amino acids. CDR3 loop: CIRRAGAPYEQYF. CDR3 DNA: TGTATCAGACGGGCAGGGGCGCCCTACGAGCAGTACTTC.

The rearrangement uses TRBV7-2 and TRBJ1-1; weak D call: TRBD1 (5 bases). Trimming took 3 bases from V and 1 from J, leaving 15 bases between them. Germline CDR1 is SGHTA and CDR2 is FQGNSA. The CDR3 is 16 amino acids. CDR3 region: CASSLSGRQPNTEAFF. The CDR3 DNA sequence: TGTGCCAGCAGCTTGAGTGGGAGACAGCCGAACACTGAAGCTTTCTTT.

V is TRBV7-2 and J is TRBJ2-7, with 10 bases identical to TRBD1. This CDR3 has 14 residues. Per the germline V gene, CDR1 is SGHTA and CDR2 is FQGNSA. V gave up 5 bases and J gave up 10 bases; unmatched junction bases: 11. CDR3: CASSPGQGRMPQYF. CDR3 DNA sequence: TGTGCCAGCAGCCCGGGACAGGGGAGGATGCCCCAGTACTTC.

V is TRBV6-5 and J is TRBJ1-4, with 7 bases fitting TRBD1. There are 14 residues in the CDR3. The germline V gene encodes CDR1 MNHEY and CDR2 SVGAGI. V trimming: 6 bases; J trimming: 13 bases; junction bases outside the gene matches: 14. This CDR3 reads CASSSGTVVTPLFF. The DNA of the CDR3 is TGTGCCAGCAGCTCGGGGACAGTGGTAACCCCACTGTTTTTT.

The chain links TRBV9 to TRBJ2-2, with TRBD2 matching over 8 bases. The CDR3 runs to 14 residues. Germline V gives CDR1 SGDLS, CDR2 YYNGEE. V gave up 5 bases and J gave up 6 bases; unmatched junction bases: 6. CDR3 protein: CASRESGSAGELFF. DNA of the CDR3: TGTGCCAGCAGGGAGAGCGGGAGCGCCGGGGAGCTGTTTTTT.

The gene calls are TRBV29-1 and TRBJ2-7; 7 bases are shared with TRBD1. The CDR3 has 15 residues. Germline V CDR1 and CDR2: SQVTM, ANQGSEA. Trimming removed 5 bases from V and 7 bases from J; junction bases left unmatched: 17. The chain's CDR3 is CSVQGTDRSYNEQYF. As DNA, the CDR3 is TGCAGCGTTCAAGGGACAGACCGCTCCTACAATGAGCAGTACTTC.

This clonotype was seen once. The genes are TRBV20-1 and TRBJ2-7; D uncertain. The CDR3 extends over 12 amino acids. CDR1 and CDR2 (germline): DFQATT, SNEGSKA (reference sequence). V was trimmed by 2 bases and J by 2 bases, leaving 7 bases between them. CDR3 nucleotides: TGCAGTGCTAGACAGAACACCTACGAGCAGTACTTC. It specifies CSARQNTYEQYF.

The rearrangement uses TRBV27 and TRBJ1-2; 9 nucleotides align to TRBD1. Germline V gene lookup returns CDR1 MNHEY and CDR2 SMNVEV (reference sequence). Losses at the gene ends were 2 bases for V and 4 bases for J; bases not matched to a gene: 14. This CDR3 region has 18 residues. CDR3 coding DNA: TGTGCCAGCAGTTTAGTGGTGGGACAGGGCGTCACCATCTATGGCTACACCTTC. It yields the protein CASSLVVGQGVTIYGYTF.

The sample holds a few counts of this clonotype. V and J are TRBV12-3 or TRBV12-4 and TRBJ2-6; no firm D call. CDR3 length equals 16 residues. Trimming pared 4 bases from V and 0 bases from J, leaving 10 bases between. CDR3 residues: CASSSRRTSGANVLTF. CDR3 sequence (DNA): TGTGCCAGCAGTTCCCGACGTACCTCTGGGGCCAACGTCCTGACTTTC.

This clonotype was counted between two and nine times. The CDR3 spells CASSPDSRRQYF. Here the CDR3 DNA reads TGTGCCAGCAGCCCGGACTCACGGAGGCAGTACTTC. The rearrangement joins TRBV13 to TRBJ2-4, with TRBD2 as a possible D gene (5 bases). The germline V gene encodes CDR1 PRHDT and CDR2 FYEKMQ (reference sequence). This CDR3 spans 12 amino acids. Trimming removed 5 bases from V and 13 bases from J, with 15 bases in between.